This entry lists 25 T cell receptor beta chains sequenced from one sample in a study of T cells after posttransplantation cyclophosphamide. Sequencing was performed with immunoSEQ multiplex PCR; in TCRdb, only in-frame clones are kept and a portion is missing. Among about 24,000 clones listed, around 86% were seen once. Sequences were obtained from PBMCs. Receptors originate from an older woman with a blood cancer, CMV-positive, and with a related stem cell donor.

This clone appeared once. The V and J genes are TRBV29-1 and TRBJ2-6; weak D call: TRBD1 (5 bases). Looked up from germline, CDR1 is SQVTM and CDR2 is ANQGSEA. Trimming removed 4 bases at V and 2 bases at J, with 15 bases between. This CDR3 is built from 16 residues. CDR3 sequence (DNA): TGCAGCGTTGCCCCAGGGCCTGGTACTGGGGCCAACGTCCTGACTTTC. It is translated as CSVAPGPGTGANVLTF.

This clone was detected once. The V gene is TRBV19, the J gene TRBJ2-1; the match to TRBD2 covers 7 bases. Germline loops: CDR1 LNHDA, CDR2 SQIVND (reference sequence). The CDR3 covers 15 residues. Trimming at V came to 4 bases and at J to 5 bases, leaving 8 bases not matched to a gene. This chain's CDR3 is CASSTTGRTNNEQFF. The CDR3 DNA reads TGTGCCAGTAGTACTACCGGGAGGACAAACAATGAGCAGTTCTTC.

V usage is TRBV5-1 and J usage is TRBJ2-1; 7 bases line up with TRBD2. The junction had 14 bases not matched to a gene; V was cut back by 4 bases and J by 7 bases. The CDR3 contains 16 residues. Germline-derived CDR1 and CDR2 are SGHRS and YFSETQ. The CDR3 sequence: CASSTGAGRGRNEQFF. DNA of the CDR3: TGCGCCAGCAGCACCGGTGCAGGGAGGGGTCGGAATGAGCAGTTCTTC.

This chain links TRBV9 with TRBJ2-3; a possible D gene is TRBD2 (6 bases). Deletions cut 0 bases from V and 0 bases from J, with 14 bases between. There are 17 residues in the CDR3. Germline lookup yields CDR1 SGDLS and CDR2 YYNGEE. CDR3 loop: CASSVGPWSGSTDTQYF. Written as DNA, the CDR3 is TGTGCCAGCAGCGTAGGCCCCTGGAGCGGGAGCACAGATACGCAGTATTTT. Based on the CDR3 plus reference TRBV9 and TRBJ2-3, the full variable domain is DSGVTQTPKHLITATGQRVTLRCSPRSGDLSVYWYQQSLDQGLQFLIQYYNGEERAKGNILERFSAQQFPDLHSELNLSSLELGDSALYFCASSVGPWSGSTDTQYFGPGTRLTVL.

This clone was seen just once. The rearrangement links TRBV5-4 to TRBJ2-1; a possible D gene is TRBD2 (6 bases). Germline values: CDR1 SGHNT, CDR2 YYREEE (reference sequence). CDR3 size: 16 residues. Trimming took off 0 bases at V and 1 base at J, with 11 bases between the two ends. DNA for the CDR3: TGTGCCAGCAGCTTGGCGCCTAGCGTTTCCTACAATGAGCAGTTCTTC. Amino acid sequence: CASSLAPSVSYNEQFF.

V and J are TRBV14 and TRBJ2-3; D uncertain. Trimming removed 0 bases from V and 3 bases from J, with 16 bases in between. Germline loops: CDR1 SGHDN, CDR2 FVKESK. The CDR3 length is 17 residues. The CDR3 DNA is TGTGCCAGCAGCCAAGATCGTCCCGGTTTTAGAACAGATACGCAGTATTTT. Translation: CASSQDRPGFRTDTQYF.

The V and J genes are TRBV7-2 and TRBJ2-1; D remains ambiguous. The V end lost 3 bases, the J end lost 6 bases, and 9 bases lay between the germline ends. Germline V CDR1 and CDR2: SGHTA, FQGNSA. This CDR3 contains 13 residues. Here the CDR3 reads CASSLALPNEQFF. CDR3 in DNA: TGTGCCAGCAGCTTGGCCCTCCCCAATGAGCAGTTCTTC.

The chain combines TRBV7-9 with TRBJ1-1; D is ambiguous. The ends were cut back, 2 bases at V and 3 bases at J, with 13 bases in the middle. The germline gives CDR1 SEHNR, CDR2 FQNEAQ (reference sequence). This CDR3 region has 15 residues. This CDR3 is CASSLIGGIYTEAFF. The DNA of the CDR3 is TGTGCCAGCAGCTTAATTGGAGGGATTTACACTGAAGCTTTCTTT.

This chain connects TRBV4-1 to TRBJ2-7; D is possibly TRBD1 (5 bases). V lost 2 bases, J lost 2 bases, and 16 bases lay in between. The CDR3 is 16 amino acids. Germline lookup yields CDR1 MGHRA and CDR2 YSYEKL. DNA for the CDR3: TGCGCCAGCAGCCAATGGGGCCAGAGAACCCCCTACGAGCAGTACTTC. Its translation: CASSQWGQRTPYEQYF.

The V call is TRBV19, the J call TRBJ1-5; D ambiguous. V lost 0 bases and J 6 bases, leaving 9 bases between the germline ends. The CDR3 runs 14 residues. From germline, CDR1 is LNHDA and CDR2 SQIVND (reference sequence). For the CDR3, the DNA is TGTGCCAGTAGTATAGACCCGGTTGGTCAGCCCCAGCATTTT. Translating gives CASSIDPVGQPQHF.

The chain is built from TRBV11-2 and TRBJ2-5, with D uncertain. The germline CDR1 and CDR2 sequences are SGHAT and FQNNGV. The length of the CDR3 is 13 residues. V gave up 1 base and J gave up 5 bases, with 8 bases separating them. CDR3 DNA: TGTGCCAGCAGCTTAGGTCTCGGGGAGACCCAGTACTTC. Encoded protein: CASSLGLGETQYF.

The table lists this clone with a few counts. J is TRBJ2-1 and V is TRBV21-1; TRBD2, the D gene given by the table, was not confirmed from the DNA. TRBV21-1 is listed as a pseudogene. This CDR3 has 16 amino acids. The CDR3 DNA follows: TGTGCCAGAACCCGTGACCGACTAGCACGGTACAATGAGCAGTTCTTC. Translated, it gives CARTRDRLARYNEQFF.

The chain joins TRBV2 to TRBJ2-3, with 9 bases that match TRBD2. Germline lookup yields CDR1 SNHLY and CDR2 FYNNEI. The V gene end was trimmed by 8 bases and the J gene end by 2 bases; junction bases not matched to a gene: 8. The CDR3 loop spans 15 amino acids. In DNA, the CDR3 is TGTGCCAGCGTGGGAACTAGCGGGTCCACAGATACGCAGTATTTT. Translated: CASVGTSGSTDTQYF.

The chain couples TRBV7-9 to TRBJ2-1; 9 bases align to TRBD2. The trim removed 0 bases at V and 3 bases at J, leaving 3 bases unmatched. The CDR3 contains 16 residues. The germline V gene encodes CDR1 SEHNR and CDR2 FQNEAQ (reference sequence). DNA of the CDR3: TGTGCCAGCAGCTTAGCAGCGGGAGGCCACTACAATGAGCAGTTCTTC. Amino acid sequence: CASSLAAGGHYNEQFF.

This clone was observed a few times. The chain carries TRBV23-1 and TRBJ1-4; 7 bases are a match to TRBD1. TRBV23-1 is treated as an ORF (open reading frame) with a function not yet certain. This CDR3 region has 18 residues. Trimming took 3 bases from V and 7 from J; bases not matched to a gene: 17. CDR3 nucleotides: TGCGCCAGCAGTCATCCTCCGCGTGGACAGGTAGAAGGTGAAAAACTGTTTTTT. Encoded protein: CASSHPPRGQVEGEKLFF.

The chain is built from TRBV6-1 and TRBJ2-7; a possible D gene is TRBD2 (5 bases). The CDR3 runs 15 residues. V was cut by 1 base and J by 2 bases, with 12 bases left in between. Germline V gene sequence: CDR1 MNHNS, CDR2 SASEGT. As DNA, the CDR3 is TGTGCCAGCAGTGAAGTACTAGGCGATCCCTACGAGCAGTACTTC. Amino acid sequence: CASSEVLGDPYEQYF.

The chain recombines TRBV5-1 with TRBJ2-1; D is possibly TRBD2 (6 bases). Germline values: CDR1 SGHRS, CDR2 YFSETQ. The V end was cut by 5 bases, the J end by 4 bases, with 7 bases between. This CDR3 comprises 12 residues. The CDR3 DNA sequence: TGCGCCAGCAGAGGGACTTACAATGAGCAGTTCTTC. It is translated as CASRGTYNEQFF.

This clone showed up just once. The J gene is TRBJ1-3, the V gene TRBV5-6, with D possibly being TRBD1 (6 bases). The V gene's germline CDR1 is SGHDT and CDR2 YYEEEE. The CDR3 loop spans 15 amino acids. Trimming took off 0 bases at V and 4 bases at J, with 11 bases between the two ends. CDR3 sequence (DNA): TGTGCCAGCAGCTTGGCCAGGGGTTCAGGAAACACCATATATTTT. This translates into CASSLARGSGNTIYF.

The chain is built from TRBV5-5 and TRBJ2-2; TRBD2 matches at 15 bases. The CDR3 has 18 amino acids. Germline assignment: CDR1 SGHKS and CDR2 YYEKEE (reference sequence). The J segment lost 2 bases and the V segment lost 4 bases, leaving 6 bases of the junction unmatched. The CDR3 sequence: CASSKWGLAGGNTGELFF. The CDR3 DNA reads as TGTGCCAGCAGCAAGTGGGGACTAGCGGGAGGTAACACCGGGGAGCTGTTTTTT. Drawing the rest from reference TRBV5-5 and TRBJ2-2, the complete variable domain is DAGVTQSPTHLIKTRGQQVTLRCSPISGHKSVSWYQQVLGQGPQFIFQYYEKEERGRGNFPDRFSARQFPNYSSELNVNALLLGDSALYLCASSKWGLAGGNTGELFFGEGSRLTVL.

The chain is built from TRBV7-2 and TRBJ2-5; 14 bases match TRBD2. The J call is doubtful: the DNA matches TRBJ2-7 better. CDR1 is SGHTA, CDR2 FQGNSA, per germline. The CDR3 length is 16 residues. The CDR3 DNA sequence: TGTGCCAGCAGCCACGGGACTAGCGGGAGCGCCTACGAGCAGTACTTC. Encoded protein: CASSHGTSGSAYEQYF.

This clone occurred a few times. J is TRBJ2-2 and V is TRBV10-3; 9 nucleotides match TRBD1. With 11 bases clipped from V and 4 bases from J, the junction kept 11 bases outside the gene matches. Germline loops: CDR1 ENHRY, CDR2 SYGVKD. The CDR3 runs 15 residues. Here the CDR3 reads CAAHPGQGGTGELFF. Here the CDR3 DNA reads TGTGCCGCCCATCCGGGACAGGGAGGCACCGGGGAGCTGTTTTTT.

The rearrangement uses TRBV27 and TRBJ2-7; unclear D gene. The CDR3 is made up of 15 amino acids. V was clipped by 1 base and J by 2 bases, with 12 bases between them. CDR1 MNHEY and CDR2 SMNVEV come from the germline V gene (reference sequence). The CDR3 here is CASSLFPNYAYEQYF. As DNA, the CDR3 is TGTGCCAGCAGTTTATTTCCGAACTACGCCTACGAGCAGTACTTC.

V usage is TRBV9 and J usage is TRBJ1-6; TRBD1 might be the D (5 bases). CDR1 and CDR2 (germline): SGDLS, YYNGEE. With 3 bases removed from V and 14 bases from J, the gap between germline ends came to 18 bases. This CDR3 spans 14 amino acids. The CDR3: CASSELGLFNTLHF. The DNA of the CDR3 is TGTGCCAGCAGCGAGCTGGGACTCTTCAACACCCTCCACTTT.

This clone showed up just a few times. The rearrangement links TRBV9 to TRBJ2-5; 8 bases agree with TRBD2. The V segment lost 4 bases and the J segment 4 bases; nucleotides outside the gene matches: 6. The CDR3 has 14 residues. CDR1 SGDLS and CDR2 YYNGEE come from the germline V gene. The chain's CDR3 is CASSLSGGRETQYF. For the CDR3, the DNA is TGTGCCAGCAGCTTGAGCGGGGGACGAGAGACCCAGTACTTC.

This sequence joins TRBV2 and TRBJ1-2; 9 bases line up with TRBD1. Trimming at V came to 3 bases and at J to 0 bases, leaving 5 bases not matched to a gene. Germline V lookup: CDR1 SNHLY, CDR2 FYNNEI. The length of the CDR3 is 16 residues. The CDR3 reads CASSEDRGPANYGYTF. In DNA, the CDR3 is TGTGCCAGCAGTGAGGACAGGGGTCCAGCTAACTATGGCTACACCTTC.